Each of the 24 T cell receptor beta chains below was sequenced from the same sample in a study of beta chain features in type 1 diabetes. Study-level points and caveats: There was a moderate but significant shortening of TCRB CDR3s in all four CD4+ subsets of Type 1 diabetes patients.

Of the isolated RNA, all was reverse transcribed, and so the sequenced material was expressed TCRB transcripts. The protocol was immunoSEQ multiplex PCR, while the TCRdb copy is restricted to in-frame clones and leaves out a portion. The repertoire consists of 600,000 to 700,000 clones, with around an eighth occurring once and the leading ten covering less than 0.025%. Antigens for these TCRs are unknown. The source material was naive CD4+ T cells from blood. These receptors were collected from a young man with type 1 diabetes.

This clone came up a few times. The rearrangement joins TRBV30 to TRBJ2-1; 8 positions match TRBD2. The germline V gene encodes CDR1 GTSNPN and CDR2 SVGIG (reference sequence). The CDR3 consists of 16 residues. Trimming at V came to 3 bases and at J to 2 bases, leaving 9 bases not matched to a gene. Written as DNA, the CDR3 is TGTGCCTGGAGCGGATTTCGGGGGGGGCCCTACAATGAGCAGTTCTTC. This sequence encodes CAWSGFRGGPYNEQFF.

The chain carries TRBV6-5 and TRBJ2-5; TRBD1 or TRBD2 may be the D gene (5 bases each). Germline V gives CDR1 MNHEY, CDR2 SVGAGI. The V end was cut by 7 bases, the J end by 6 bases, with 9 bases between. There are 11 residues in the CDR3. The CDR3 spells CASTRGQTQYF. The CDR3 region has the DNA TGTGCCAGCACTAGGGGACAGACCCAGTACTTC.

This clone has a handful of counts. V and J are TRBV6-5 and TRBJ2-2; TRBD2 aligns across 7 bases. J lost 1 base, V lost 6 bases, and 5 bases had no gene match. This CDR3 has 15 amino acids. Germline V gene lookup returns CDR1 MNHEY and CDR2 SVGAGI. CDR3 nucleotide sequence: TGTGCCAGCAGACCTAGCGGCAGGAACACCGGGGAGCTGTTTTTT. As protein: CASRPSGRNTGELFF.

This clone was picked up a small number of times. The chain couples TRBV5-1 to TRBJ2-5; D is undetermined. Germline values: CDR1 SGHRS, CDR2 YFSETQ. Trimming shortened V by 0 bases and J by 2 bases, and 8 bases separated the two germline ends. The CDR3 spans 14 residues. CDR3 in amino acids: CASSLAGRQETQYF. DNA for the CDR3: TGCGCCAGCAGCTTGGCGGGCAGACAAGAGACCCAGTACTTC.

The V gene is TRBV4-1, the J gene TRBJ1-4; maybe TRBD1 (5 bases). Germline-derived CDR1 and CDR2 are MGHRA and YSYEKL. V shed 1 base and J shed 8 bases, with 14 bases lying between them. CDR3 length: 15 residues. CDR3 loop: CASSQGRGPYEKLFF. As DNA, the CDR3 is TGCGCCAGCAGCCAAGGGAGGGGCCCCTACGAAAAACTGTTTTTT.

V is TRBV2 and J is TRBJ2-4; D could derive from TRBD1 or TRBD2 (5 bases each). Trimming removed 3 bases from V and 1 base from J, with 7 bases in between. The length of the CDR3 is 14 residues. The germline V gene encodes CDR1 SNHLY and CDR2 FYNNEI. The CDR3 DNA reads TGTGCCAGCAGTGATGGGGGTGCCAAAAACATTCAGTACTTC. As protein: CASSDGGAKNIQYF.

This chain links TRBV19 with TRBJ1-2, with a weak D call TRBD1 (6 bases). The CDR3 is 13 amino acids. V was trimmed by 5 bases and J by 1 base, leaving 8 bases between them. Germline-derived CDR1 and CDR2 are LNHDA and SQIVND (reference sequence). The CDR3 nucleotides read TGTGCCAGTAGTGTGGACAGTAACTATGGCTACACCTTC. Translated, it gives CASSVDSNYGYTF.

V is TRBV12-2 and J is TRBJ2-1; TRBD2, the table's D call, was not compared with the DNA. TRBV12-2 is noted as a pseudogene. The CDR3 is made up of 13 amino acids. CDR3 sequence (DNA): TGTGCAAGTCCCCGGGGGGGATACAATGAGCAGTTCTTC. Translating it yields CASPRGGYNEQFF.

The chain carries TRBV7-3 and TRBJ1-1; D is possibly TRBD1 (5 bases). V lost 4 bases, J lost 6 bases, and 9 bases lay in between. The germline CDR1 and CDR2 sequences are SGHTA and FQGTGA. This CDR3 comprises 12 residues. The CDR3 reads CASSSDSSEAFF. The CDR3 DNA reads TGTGCCAGCAGCTCAGACAGTTCTGAAGCTTTCTTT.

The chain has TRBV29-1 and TRBJ2-1; maybe TRBD2 (5 bases). The V and J ends lost 3 bases and 0 bases respectively, with 6 bases between them. Looked up from germline, CDR1 is SQVTM and CDR2 is ANQGSEA. The CDR3 spans 13 residues. The CDR3: CSVDGSSYNEQFF. In DNA, the CDR3 is TGCAGCGTTGATGGGAGCTCCTACAATGAGCAGTTCTTC.

This chain links TRBV7-2 with TRBJ2-3; 7 nucleotides align to TRBD2. CDR1 SGHTA and CDR2 FQGNSA come from the germline V gene. Germline trimming cut 1 base from V and 0 bases from J; bases unmatched to any gene: 7. The CDR3 has 17 residues. The CDR3 nucleotides are TGTGCCAGCAGCTTAGAGCTAGCGGCAACTAGCACAGATACGCAGTATTTT. Protein sequence: CASSLELAATSTDTQYF.

V usage is TRBV6-1 and J usage is TRBJ2-2; no clear D. The CDR3 totals 15 residues. The V gene lost 1 base and the J gene lost 2 bases, with 8 bases spanning the gap. CDR1 is MNHNS and CDR2 is SASEGT in the germline V gene. CDR3 sequence (DNA): TGTGCCAGCAGTGAAGATGGCAGTAACACCGGGGAGCTGTTTTTT. This gives the protein CASSEDGSNTGELFF.

This sequence joins TRBV4-2 and TRBJ2-1; 8 nucleotides line up with TRBD2. This CDR3 is built from 13 residues. Losses at the gene ends were 8 bases for V and 0 bases for J; bases not matched to a gene: 0. CDR1 and CDR2 (germline): LGHNA, YNFKEQ. The CDR3 here is CASGTSSYNEQFF. The CDR3 DNA sequence: TGTGCCAGCGGGACTAGCTCCTACAATGAGCAGTTCTTC.

The table lists this clone with a few counts. This rearrangement joins TRBV25-1 to TRBJ2-2; no clear D. Germline V gives CDR1 MGHDK, CDR2 SYGVNS. The CDR3 sequence is 13 residues long. V was trimmed by 4 bases and J by 1 base, leaving 4 bases between them. CDR3 in amino acids: CASSGGNTGELFF. For the CDR3, the DNA is TGTGCCAGCAGTGGAGGGAACACCGGGGAGCTGTTTTTT.

This clone has more than one count but fewer than ten. The rearrangement links TRBV14 to TRBJ2-1; TRBD2 is a possible D gene (5 bases). V was cut by 4 bases and J by 2 bases, with 12 bases left in between. The CDR3 has 15 residues. Germline lookup yields CDR1 SGHDN and CDR2 FVKESK. The CDR3 DNA follows: TGTGCCAGCAGCCTCGGGGTTGGGGCCTACAATGAGCAGTTCTTC. Amino acid sequence: CASSLGVGAYNEQFF.

This clone has just a few counts. The chain joins TRBV28 to TRBJ2-5, with 8 bases matching TRBD2. Germline trimming cut 7 bases from V and 5 bases from J; bases unmatched to any gene: 6. Per germline, CDR1 MDHEN and CDR2 SYDVKM. The CDR3 sequence is 13 residues long. This chain's CDR3 is CASIGGTRETQYF. DNA for the CDR3: TGTGCCAGCATCGGGGGGACTAGGGAGACCCAGTACTTC.

This chain uses TRBV5-1 with TRBJ2-1, with 13 bases fitting TRBD2. Germline CDR1 reads SGHRS; CDR2 reads YFSETQ. V trimming: 4 bases; J trimming: 7 bases; junction bases outside the gene matches: 8. The CDR3 contains 16 residues. The CDR3 spells CASSRTSGGARNEQFF. The CDR3 DNA follows: TGCGCCAGCAGCCGCACTAGCGGGGGGGCCCGGAATGAGCAGTTCTTC.

The V and J genes are TRBV6-4 and TRBJ2-3; D perhaps matches TRBD1 (6 bases). Germline lookup yields CDR1 MRHNA and CDR2 SNTAGT. Trimming left V 6 bases short and J 2 bases short, with 12 bases between. This CDR3 contains 14 residues. The CDR3 coding sequence is TGTGCCAGCAGCTCCGGGACATCCACAGATACGCAGTATTTT. Its protein is CASSSGTSTDTQYF.

The chain is built from TRBV5-1 and TRBJ1-4; unclear D gene. CDR3 length equals 16 residues. Germline values: CDR1 SGHRS, CDR2 YFSETQ. The ends were cut back, 0 bases at V and 0 bases at J, with 9 bases in the middle. CDR3 sequence reads: CASSLGRQSTNEKLFF. CDR3 nucleotide sequence: TGCGCCAGCAGCTTGGGGCGTCAATCAACTAATGAAAAACTGTTTTTT.

This clone has a handful of counts. This rearrangement joins TRBV19 to TRBJ1-1; 7 bases match TRBD1. The CDR3 runs to 14 residues. Unmatched junction bases numbered 11, after V lost 10 bases and J lost 3 bases. Germline lookup yields CDR1 LNHDA and CDR2 SQIVND (reference sequence). CDR3 residues: CATGQALPYTEAFF. In DNA form, the CDR3 reads TGTGCCACCGGACAGGCTCTTCCGTACACTGAAGCTTTCTTT. The full variable domain, rest sourced from reference TRBV19 and TRBJ1-1, is DGGITQSPKYLFRKEGQNVTLSCEQNLNHDAMYWYRQDPGQGLRLIYYSQIVNDFQKGDIAEGYSVSREKKESFPLTVTSAQKNPTAFYLCATGQALPYTEAFFGQGTRLTVV.

The rearrangement joins TRBV4-1 to TRBJ2-3; a possible D gene is TRBD1 (5 bases). The CDR3 is made up of 14 amino acids. Trimming took 1 base from V and 6 from J, leaving 11 bases between them. Germline CDR1 is MGHRA and CDR2 is YSYEKL. The CDR3 sequence: CASSQGSGPDTQYF. The DNA of the CDR3 is TGCGCCAGCAGCCAAGGGTCAGGGCCCGATACGCAGTATTTT.

This clone was detected only a few times. At one end the junction does not follow the germline gene, possibly because of a read error. V is TRBV10-3 and J is TRBJ2-7, with TRBD2 as a possible D gene (6 bases). This CDR3 region has 10 residues. Germline assignment: CDR1 ENHRY and CDR2 SYGVKD. As DNA, the CDR3 is TGTGCCATCAAGGACCGGGAGTTCCATTTC. It encodes CAIKDREFHF.

V and J are TRBV19 and TRBJ1-2, with D tentatively TRBD1 (5 bases). Germline V lookup: CDR1 LNHDA, CDR2 SQIVND (reference sequence). The CDR3 runs to 14 residues. Deletions cut 7 bases from V and 6 bases from J, with 18 bases between. CDR3 sequence reads: CASTPRGYDDGYTF. The CDR3, as DNA: TGTGCCAGTACCCCAAGGGGATACGACGATGGCTACACCTTC. Full variable domain (remainder filled in from reference TRBV19 and TRBJ1-2): DGGITQSPKYLFRKEGQNVTLSCEQNLNHDAMYWYRQDPGQGLRLIYYSQIVNDFQKGDIAEGYSVSREKKESFPLTVTSAQKNPTAFYLCASTPRGYDDGYTFGSGTRLTVV.

Note on this clone: The sample carries other DNA sequences with the same CDR3. V gene TRBV29-1 combines with J gene TRBJ2-3; TRBD1 agrees at 9 bases. This CDR3 comprises 12 residues. V trimming: 7 bases; J trimming: 3 bases; junction bases outside the gene matches: 2. Germline CDR1 is SQVTM and CDR2 is ANQGSEA. CDR3 protein: CSGGQGTDTQYF. CDR3 DNA: TGCAGCGGCGGACAGGGGACAGATACGCAGTATTTT.